These 11 T cell receptor beta chains came from one sample sequenced in a study of T cells in Graves' hyperthyroidism and ophthalmopathy. From RNA transcripts, TCR beta CDR3 regions were amplified. Researchers ran a first-round RT-PCR on the TCR CDR3 using the HTBI primer set. From the multiplex PCR reads, TCRdb called clonotypes with MiXCR, one entry per CDR3 protein. The sample includes around 380,000 distinct CDR3 sequences, roughly 14% of them seen just once. Sequenced: blood. The receptors derive from a man in his thirties or forties with Graves' hyperthyroidism that later progressed to Graves' ophthalmopathy.

At least ten counts were recorded for this clonotype. V and J are TRBV11-2 and TRBJ2-3; no definite D call. The ends were cut back, 4 bases at V and 4 bases at J, with 9 bases in the middle. CDR3 length equals 13 residues. Germline V gives CDR1 SGHAT, CDR2 FQNNGV. The CDR3 reads CASSSGPPDTQYF. The CDR3 bases are TGTGCCAGCAGCTCCGGGCCGCCAGATACGCAGTATTTT.

This clonotype was picked up many times. The rearrangement links TRBV3-1 to TRBJ2-5, with D possibly being TRBD1 (6 bases). Germline assignment: CDR1 LGHDT and CDR2 YNNKEL (reference sequence). This CDR3 is built from 13 residues. Trimming cost V 8 bases and J 4 bases, with 14 bases left between them. The CDR3 nucleotides are TGTGCCAGCGCCTCCAGGGGAGCAGAGACCCAGTACTTC. It specifies CASASRGAETQYF.

This clonotype was observed many times. In DNA, the CDR3 is TGCGCCAGCAGCTCGGGAGACAGGGGAGGCACCGGGGAGCTGTTTTTT. Translating it yields CASSSGDRGGTGELFF. This chain uses TRBV5-1 with TRBJ2-2; 8 bases map to TRBD1. Germline values: CDR1 SGHRS, CDR2 YFSETQ. CDR3 length equals 16 residues. With 3 bases clipped from V and 4 bases from J, the junction kept 8 bases outside the gene matches.

This clonotype occurred a few times. The V and J genes are TRBV18 and TRBJ1-6; D gene ambiguous. The V end lost 1 base, the J end lost 4 bases, and 8 bases lay between the germline ends. Per the germline V gene, CDR1 is KGHSH and CDR2 is LQKENI. The CDR3 covers 15 residues. The CDR3 region has the DNA TGTGCCAGCTCACCACAGGCCAGTTATAATTCACCCCTCCACTTT. It codes for CASSPQASYNSPLHF.

The chain combines TRBV27 with TRBJ2-3, with 9 bases aligning to TRBD2. This CDR3 contains 16 residues. Germline assignment: CDR1 MNHEY and CDR2 SMNVEV (reference sequence). After removal of 6 bases from V and 3 bases from J, the junction contained 10 bases not matched to a gene. CDR3 nucleotides: TGTGCCAGCAGCCAACGAGTAGCGGGGGAGACAGATACGCAGTATTTT. It translates to CASSQRVAGETDTQYF.

This clonotype was observed a handful of times. The chain links TRBV6-1 to TRBJ1-4, with TRBD1 identical over 7 bases. Trimming took 7 bases from V and 8 from J; bases not matched to a gene: 7. CDR1 is MNHNS, CDR2 SASEGT, per germline. The CDR3 sequence is 13 residues long. This chain's CDR3 is CASNFGQAEKLFF. CDR3 sequence (DNA): TGTGCCAGCAATTTCGGACAGGCAGAAAAACTGTTTTTT.

This clonotype has ten or more counts. The rearrangement links TRBV7-6 to TRBJ2-7; tentative D call: TRBD2 (7 bases). CDR1 is SGHVS, CDR2 FNYEAQ, per germline. V was shortened by 1 base and J by 0 bases, with 19 bases between the two germline ends. CDR3 length: 18 residues. The CDR3 coding sequence is TGTGCCAGCAGCTTAGACCCCCGGGGAGGGGGGCGCTCCTACGAGCAGTACTTC. Encoded protein: CASSLDPRGGGRSYEQYF.

The V and J genes are TRBV5-6 and TRBJ1-5; TRBD1 might be the D (5 bases). V lost 3 bases and J 6 bases, leaving 13 bases between the germline ends. Germline V gene data show CDR1 as SGHDT and CDR2 as YYEEEE. The length of the CDR3 is 14 residues. The CDR3 protein is CASSSAGRGQPQHF. The CDR3 nucleotides read TGTGCCAGCAGCTCTGCAGGGAGGGGTCAGCCCCAGCATTTT.

In its sample, this clonotype was seen many times. V usage is TRBV5-1 and J usage is TRBJ1-6; no clear D gene. The V end was cut by 1 base, the J end by 8 bases, with 10 bases between. The CDR3 has 14 residues. Germline CDR1 SGHRS, CDR2 YFSETQ. CDR3 DNA: TGCGCCAGCAGCTTGTCTAGGAGGGATTCACCCCTCCACTTT. Residues: CASSLSRRDSPLHF.

Worth noting for this clonotype: A much larger clone lies a single base off, so this may be a read error. CDR3 sequence: CASSFQHSYEQYF. CDR3 DNA sequence: TGTGCCAGCAGTTTCCAACACTCCTACGAGCAGTACTTC. This chain connects TRBV27 to TRBJ2-7; D is undetermined. Deletions cut 3 bases from V and 0 bases from J, with 6 bases between. The CDR3 spans 13 residues. Germline loops: CDR1 MNHEY, CDR2 SMNVEV (reference sequence).

The table lists this clonotype with many counts. The rearrangement uses TRBV12-3 or TRBV12-4 and TRBJ1-2, with D maybe TRBD1 (6 bases). Between the trimmed V and J ends, which lost 3 bases and 6 bases, there was a span of 14 bases. CDR3 length equals 14 residues. CDR3 loop: CASSFGNRVNGYTF. Written as DNA, the CDR3 is TGTGCCAGCAGTTTCGGGAACAGGGTAAATGGCTACACCTTC.